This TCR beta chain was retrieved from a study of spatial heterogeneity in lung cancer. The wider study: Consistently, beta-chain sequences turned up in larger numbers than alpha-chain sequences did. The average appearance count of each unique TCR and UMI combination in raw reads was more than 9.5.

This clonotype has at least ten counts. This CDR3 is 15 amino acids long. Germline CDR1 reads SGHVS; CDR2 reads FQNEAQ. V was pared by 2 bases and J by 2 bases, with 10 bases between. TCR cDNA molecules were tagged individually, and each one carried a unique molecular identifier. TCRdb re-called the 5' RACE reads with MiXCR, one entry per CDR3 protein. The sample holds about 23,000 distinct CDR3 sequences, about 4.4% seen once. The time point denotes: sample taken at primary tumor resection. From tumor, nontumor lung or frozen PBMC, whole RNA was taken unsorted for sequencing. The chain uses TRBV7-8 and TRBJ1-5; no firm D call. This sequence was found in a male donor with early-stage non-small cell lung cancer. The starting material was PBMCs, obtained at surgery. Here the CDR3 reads CASSLYVGGNQPQHF. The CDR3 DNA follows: TGTGCCAGCAGCTTATACGTGGGTGGCAATCAGCCCCAGCATTTT.